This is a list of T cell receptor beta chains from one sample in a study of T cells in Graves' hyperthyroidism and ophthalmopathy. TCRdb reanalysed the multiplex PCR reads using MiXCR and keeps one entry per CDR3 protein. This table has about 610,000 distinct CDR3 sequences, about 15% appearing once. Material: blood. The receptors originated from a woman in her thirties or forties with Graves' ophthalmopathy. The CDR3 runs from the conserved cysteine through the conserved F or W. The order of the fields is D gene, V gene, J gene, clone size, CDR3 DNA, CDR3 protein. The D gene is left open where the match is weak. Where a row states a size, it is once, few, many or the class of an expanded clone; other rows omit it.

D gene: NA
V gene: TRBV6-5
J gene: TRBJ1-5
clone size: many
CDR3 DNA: TGTGCCAGCCAACAGGGTTGGGGTCAGCCCCAGCATTTT
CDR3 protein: CASQQGWGQPQHF

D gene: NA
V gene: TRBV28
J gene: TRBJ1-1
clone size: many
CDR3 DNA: TGTGCCAGCAAGTTGTCCTCTCGCCGGACTGAAGCTTTCTTT
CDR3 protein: CASKLSSRRTEAFF

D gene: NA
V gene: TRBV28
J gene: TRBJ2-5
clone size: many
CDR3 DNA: TGTGCCAGCAGTTTAGTGAAGGGGGGGCGAGAGACCCAGTACTTC
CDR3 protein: CASSLVKGGRETQYF

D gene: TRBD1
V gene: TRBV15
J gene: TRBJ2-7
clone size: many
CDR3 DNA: TGTGCCACCAGCAGGTCTAGGGGGCAGTCCTACGAGCAGTACTTC
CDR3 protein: CATSRSRGQSYEQYF

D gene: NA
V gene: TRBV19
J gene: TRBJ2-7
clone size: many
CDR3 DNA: TGTGCCAGTAGTTACAGGGGGGGCGAGCAGTACTTC
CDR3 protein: CASSYRGGEQYF

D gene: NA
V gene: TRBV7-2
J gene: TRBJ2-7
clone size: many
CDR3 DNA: TGTGCCAGCAGCTTCGAGGGCCAACACGAGCAGTACTTC
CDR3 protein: CASSFEGQHEQYF

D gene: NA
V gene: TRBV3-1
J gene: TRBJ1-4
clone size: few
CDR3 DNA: TGTGCCAGCAGCTTTCAGGGAACTAATGAAAAACTGTTTTTT
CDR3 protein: CASSFQGTNEKLFF

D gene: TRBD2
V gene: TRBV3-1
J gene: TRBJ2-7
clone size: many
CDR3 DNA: TGTGCCAGCAGCCAATTTACGACTAGCGGGGACTACGAGCAGTACTTC
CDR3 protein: CASSQFTTSGDYEQYF

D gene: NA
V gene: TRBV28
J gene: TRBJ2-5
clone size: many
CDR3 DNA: TGTGCCAGCAGTTTTCGGCAGGGGTTAATAGAGACCCAGTACTTC
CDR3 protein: CASSFRQGLIETQYF

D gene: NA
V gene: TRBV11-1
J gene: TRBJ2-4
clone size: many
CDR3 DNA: TGTGCCAGCAGTTCCTCTCTTAACATTCAGTACTTC
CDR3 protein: CASSSSLNIQYF

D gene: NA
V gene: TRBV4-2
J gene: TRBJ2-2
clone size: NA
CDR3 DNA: TGTGCCAGCAGCCCTGGAGTAGGGAGACGGGCCGTATCGAACACCGGGGAGCTGTTTTTT
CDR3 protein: CASSPGVGRRAVSNTGELFF

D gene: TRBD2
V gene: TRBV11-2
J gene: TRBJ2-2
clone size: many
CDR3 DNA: TGTGCCAGCAGCTTAGGTGTGACTAGCGGGCATACCGGGGAGCTGTTTTTT
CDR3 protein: CASSLGVTSGHTGELFF

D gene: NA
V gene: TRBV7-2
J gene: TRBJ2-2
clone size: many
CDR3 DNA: TGTGCCAGCAGTCCCCGTGCACTGAACACCGGGGAGCTGTTTTTT
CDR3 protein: CASSPRALNTGELFF

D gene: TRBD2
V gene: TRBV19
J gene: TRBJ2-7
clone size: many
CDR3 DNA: TGTGCCAGTACCCCTAGCGGGAGAGGTGGTAACGAGCAGTACTTC
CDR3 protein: CASTPSGRGGNEQYF

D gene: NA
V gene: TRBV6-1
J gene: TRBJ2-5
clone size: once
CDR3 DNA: TGTGCCAGCAGTGAAGATTTGTACGGACCCTCGACGTGGGAGACCCAGTACTTC
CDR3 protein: CASSEDLYGPSTWETQYF

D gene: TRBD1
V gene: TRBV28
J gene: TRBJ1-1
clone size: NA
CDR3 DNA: TGTGCCAGCAGCGCCCTGGACAGGGGCCGAGCTTTCTTT
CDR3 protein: CASSALDRGRAFF

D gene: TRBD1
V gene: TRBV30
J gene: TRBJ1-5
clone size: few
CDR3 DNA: TGTGCCTGGAGTCCGACAGGGATTAGCAATCAGCCCCAGCATTTT
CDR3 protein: CAWSPTGISNQPQHF

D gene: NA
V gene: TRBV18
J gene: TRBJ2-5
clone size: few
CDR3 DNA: TGTGCCAGCTCACCACGGGAGAGGGGTCGGGGAGAGACCCAGTACTTC
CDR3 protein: CASSPRERGRGETQYF

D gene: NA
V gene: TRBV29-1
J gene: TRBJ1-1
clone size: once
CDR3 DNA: TGCAGCGTTACCGACAGCCTGAACACTGAAGCTTTCTTT
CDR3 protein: CSVTDSLNTEAFF

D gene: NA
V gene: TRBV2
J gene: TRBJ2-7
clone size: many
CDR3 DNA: TGTGCCAGCAGTGAGATCAGGGTCCGGGGAAACCCCTACGAGCAGTACTTC
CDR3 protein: CASSEIRVRGNPYEQYF

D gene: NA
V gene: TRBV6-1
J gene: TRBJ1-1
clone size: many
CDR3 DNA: TGTGCCAGCAGTCCGCGGGAGGGGCCGAGTGAAGCTTTCTTT
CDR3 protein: CASSPREGPSEAFF

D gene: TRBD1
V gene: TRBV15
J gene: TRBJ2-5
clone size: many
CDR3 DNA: TGTGCCACCAGTTTATCTCGGGACAGGGGAGCGGAGACCCAGTACTTC
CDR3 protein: CATSLSRDRGAETQYF

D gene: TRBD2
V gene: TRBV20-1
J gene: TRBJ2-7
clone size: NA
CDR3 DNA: TGCAGTGCTAGAGACATAAGGACTAGCGCGAGCTCCTACGAGCAGTACTTC
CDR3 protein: CSARDIRTSASSYEQYF

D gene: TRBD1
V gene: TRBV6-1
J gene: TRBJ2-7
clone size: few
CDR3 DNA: TGTGCCAGCAGTCCGACAGGGGCAGGTGAGCAGTACTTC
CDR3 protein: CASSPTGAGEQYF

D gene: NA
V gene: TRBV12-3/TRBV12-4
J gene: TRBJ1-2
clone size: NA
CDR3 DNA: TGTGCCAGCAGCGTTTCGGGGCCAGGGTATGGCTACACCTTC
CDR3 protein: CASSVSGPGYGYTF

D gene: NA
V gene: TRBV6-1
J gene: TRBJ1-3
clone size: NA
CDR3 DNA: TGTGCCAGCAGACGCACAGGGACTGGAAACACCATATATTTT
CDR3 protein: CASRRTGTGNTIYF